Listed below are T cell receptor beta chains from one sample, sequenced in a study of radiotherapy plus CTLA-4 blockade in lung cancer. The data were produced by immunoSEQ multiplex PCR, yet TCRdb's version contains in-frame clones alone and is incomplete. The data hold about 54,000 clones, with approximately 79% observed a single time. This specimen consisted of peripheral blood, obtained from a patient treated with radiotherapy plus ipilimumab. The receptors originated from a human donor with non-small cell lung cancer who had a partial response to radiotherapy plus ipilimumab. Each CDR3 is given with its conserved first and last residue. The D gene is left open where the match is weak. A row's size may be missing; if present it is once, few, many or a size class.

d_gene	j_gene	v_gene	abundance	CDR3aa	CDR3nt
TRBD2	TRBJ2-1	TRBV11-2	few	CASTSGGQGLIEQFF	TGTGCCAGCACCTCGGGGGGGCAGGGTCTGATTGAGCAGTTCTTC
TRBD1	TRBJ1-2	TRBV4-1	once	CASSQEGQYGGYTF	TGCGCCAGCAGCCAAGAGGGACAGTACGGTGGCTACACCTTC
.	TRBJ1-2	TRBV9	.	CASSVGAGDYGYTF	TGTGCCAGCAGCGTAGGAGCCGGGGACTATGGCTACACCTTC
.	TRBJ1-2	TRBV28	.	CASSEDPGYGYTF	TGTGCCAGCAGTGAGGACCCGGGGTATGGCTACACCTTC
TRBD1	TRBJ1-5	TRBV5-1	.	CASSLGGQGNNQPQHF	TGCGCCAGCAGCTTGGGGGGACAGGGAAACAATCAGCCCCAGCATTTT
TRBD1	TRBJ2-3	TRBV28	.	CASSAYHRGLDTQYF	TGTGCCAGCAGTGCCTACCACAGGGGTCTGGATACGCAGTATTTT
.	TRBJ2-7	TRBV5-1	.	CASSLGQSPVEQYF	TGCGCCAGCAGCTTAGGACAGAGCCCGGTCGAGCAGTACTTC
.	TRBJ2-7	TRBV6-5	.	CASSYGSPYEQYF	TGTGCCAGCAGTTACGGGAGCCCCTACGAGCAGTACTTC
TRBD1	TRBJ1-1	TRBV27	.	CASRPGQGLNTEAFF	TGTGCCAGCAGACCCGGACAGGGTCTGAACACTGAAGCTTTCTTT
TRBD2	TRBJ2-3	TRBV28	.	CASSLVLGGDTQYF	TGTGCCAGCAGTTTAGTTCTGGGGGGGGATACGCAGTATTTT
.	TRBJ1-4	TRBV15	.	CATGKRATNEKLFF	TGTGCCACCGGGAAGAGGGCAACTAATGAAAAACTGTTTTTT
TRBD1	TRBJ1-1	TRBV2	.	CASSYEGTANTEAFF	TGTGCCAGCAGTTATGAAGGGACAGCAAACACTGAAGCTTTCTTT
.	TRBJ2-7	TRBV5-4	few	CASSLQGSYEQYF	TGTGCCAGCAGCTTGCAGGGAAGCTACGAGCAGTACTTC
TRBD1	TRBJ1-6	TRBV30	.	CAWSGQGAYSPLHF	TGTGCCTGGTCTGGACAGGGGGCATATTCACCCCTCCACTTT
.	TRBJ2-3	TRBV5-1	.	CASSWYSGSSDTQYF	TGCGCCAGCAGTTGGTATAGCGGCAGCTCAGATACGCAGTATTTT
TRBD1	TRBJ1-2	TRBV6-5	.	CASSYSKGQGNYGYTF	TGTGCCAGCAGTTACTCCAAAGGACAGGGGAACTATGGCTACACCTTC
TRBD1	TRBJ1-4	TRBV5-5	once	CASSPGQGNEKLFF	TGTGCCAGCAGCCCCGGACAGGGGAATGAAAAACTGTTTTTT
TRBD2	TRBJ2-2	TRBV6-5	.	CASSYGSGGSTGELFF	TGTGCCAGCAGTTACGGTAGCGGGGGTTCCACCGGGGAGCTGTTTTTT
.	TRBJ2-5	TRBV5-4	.	CASSSLGGETQYF	TGTGCCAGCAGTTCTTTGGGGGGAGAGACCCAGTACTTC
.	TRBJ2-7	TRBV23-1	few	CARSRQGRDEQYF	TGCGCCCGCAGCCGACAGGGGAGGGACGAGCAGTACTTC
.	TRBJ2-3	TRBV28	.	CASSSLFLPDTQYF	TGTGCCAGCAGTTCACTATTCCTCCCAGATACGCAGTATTTT
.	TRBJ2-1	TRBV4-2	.	CASSQGLPNEQFF	TGTGCCAGCAGCCAAGGTCTTCCCAATGAGCAGTTCTTC
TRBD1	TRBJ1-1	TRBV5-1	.	CASRNRDRAPWAEAFF	TGCGCCAGCAGAAACCGGGACAGGGCTCCATGGGCTGAAGCTTTCTTT
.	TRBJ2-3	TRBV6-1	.	CASRKEGTGTDTQYF	TGTGCCAGCAGGAAGGAGGGAACGGGAACAGATACGCAGTATTTT
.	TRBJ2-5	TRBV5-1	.	CASSLMGAGETQYF	TGCGCCAGCAGCTTGATGGGGGCAGGGGAGACCCAGTACTTC
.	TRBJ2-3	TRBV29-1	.	CSVDTDSGSTQYF	TGCAGCGTTGACACGGACTCAGGTAGTACGCAGTATTTT
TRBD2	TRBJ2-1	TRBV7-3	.	CASSLAGDDYNEQFF	TGTGCCAGCAGCTTAGCGGGGGACGACTACAATGAGCAGTTCTTC
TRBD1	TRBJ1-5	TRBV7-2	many	CASSPTGGNQPQHF	TGTGCCAGCAGCCCGACAGGGGGCAATCAGCCCCAGCATTTT
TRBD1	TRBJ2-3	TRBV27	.	CASSSSGTGYGTDTQYF	TGTGCCAGCAGTTCCTCCGGGACAGGGTACGGAACAGATACGCAGTATTTT
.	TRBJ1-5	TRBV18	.	CASSGGYSNQPQHF	TGTGCCAGCTCCGGGGGGTACAGCAATCAGCCCCAGCATTTT
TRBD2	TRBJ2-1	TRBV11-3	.	CASSARTSGDNEQFF	TGTGCCAGCAGCGCGCGGACTAGCGGGGACAATGAGCAGTTCTTC
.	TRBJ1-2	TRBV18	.	CASSPETGNYGYTF	TGTGCCAGCTCACCAGAAACAGGCAACTATGGCTACACCTTC
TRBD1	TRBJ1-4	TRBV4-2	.	CASSQAQGALEKLFF	TGTGCCAGCAGCCAAGCACAGGGGGCGTTGGAAAAACTGTTTTTT
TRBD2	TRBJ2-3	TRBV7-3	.	CASSLGGLAGGLTDTQYF	TGTGCCAGCAGCTTAGGTGGACTAGCGGGGGGGCTCACAGATACGCAGTATTTT
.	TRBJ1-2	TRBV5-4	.	CASSQDPRGDYGYTF	TGCGCCAGCAGCCAAGATCCTCGGGGGGACTATGGCTACACCTTC
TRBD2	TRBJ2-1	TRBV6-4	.	CASSIERGGGNEQFF	TGTGCCAGCAGCATCGAGCGGGGGGGCGGGAATGAGCAGTTCTTC
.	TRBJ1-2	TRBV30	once	CAWSTGTNYGYTF	TGTGCCTGGAGTACAGGGACTAACTATGGCTACACCTTC
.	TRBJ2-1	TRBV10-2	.	CASGEGGGGGYNEQFF	TGCGCCAGCGGAGAGGGGGGAGGGGGAGGTTACAATGAGCAGTTCTTC
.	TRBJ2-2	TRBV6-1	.	CASTSRSAGELFF	TGTGCCAGCACCAGCCGGAGCGCCGGGGAGCTGTTTTTT
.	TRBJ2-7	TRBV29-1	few	CSVESDNDYEQYF	TGCAGCGTTGAATCGGACAACGACTACGAGCAGTACTTC
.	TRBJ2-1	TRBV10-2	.	CASTPGRGREQFF	TGCGCCAGCACTCCGGGCAGGGGAAGGGAGCAGTTCTTC
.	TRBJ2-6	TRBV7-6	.	CASSLGTVGPGANVLTF	TGTGCCAGCAGCTTAGGGACAGTGGGGCCTGGGGCCAACGTCCTGACTTTC
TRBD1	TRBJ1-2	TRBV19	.	CASRGTGDGYTF	TGTGCCAGTAGGGGGACAGGGGATGGCTACACCTTC
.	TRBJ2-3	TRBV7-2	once	CASSFGDTDTQYF	TGTGCCAGCAGCTTCGGGGATACAGATACGCAGTATTTT
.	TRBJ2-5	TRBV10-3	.	CAISSGLPQYF	TGTGCTATTTCGAGTGGGCTTCCCCAGTACTTC
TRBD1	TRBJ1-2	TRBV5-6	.	CASRSTGYIGYTF	TGTGCCAGCAGATCGACAGGGTACATTGGCTACACCTTC
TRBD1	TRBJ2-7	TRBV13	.	CASSSWVIGTGYDEQYF	TGTGCCAGCAGCTCATGGGTGATAGGGACAGGGTACGACGAGCAGTACTTC
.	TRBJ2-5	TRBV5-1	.	CASSLYEDSQETQYF	TGCGCCAGCAGCTTGTATGAGGACAGCCAAGAGACCCAGTACTTC
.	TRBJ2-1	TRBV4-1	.	CASSQMLGPGNEQFF	TGCGCCAGCAGCCAAATGCTGGGGCCAGGCAATGAGCAGTTCTTC
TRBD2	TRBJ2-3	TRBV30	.	CAWSALAGTDTQYF	TGTGCCTGGAGTGCACTAGCGGGCACAGATACGCAGTATTTT
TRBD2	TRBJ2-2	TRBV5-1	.	CASSLATSGGAWTGELFF	TGCGCCAGCAGCTTGGCCACTAGCGGGGGCGCATGGACCGGGGAGCTGTTTTTT
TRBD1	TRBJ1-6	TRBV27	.	CASSWTGTGINSPLHF	TGTGCCAGCAGTTGGACCGGGACAGGGATAAATTCACCCCTCCACTTT
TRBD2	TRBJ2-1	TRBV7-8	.	CASSPTSSGGTPTVGVQFF	TGTGCCAGCAGCCCAACTTCTAGCGGGGGTACTCCTACAGTGGGCGTGCAGTTCTTC
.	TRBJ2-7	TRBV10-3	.	CAISEPPGVPYEQYF	TGTGCCATCAGTGAGCCGCCGGGGGTGCCCTACGAGCAGTACTTC
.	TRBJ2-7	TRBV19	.	CASKLRGSYEQYF	TGTGCCAGTAAACTTCGCGGCTCCTACGAGCAGTACTTC
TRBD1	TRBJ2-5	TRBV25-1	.	CASRPPGTEGETQYF	TGTGCCAGCCGCCCCCCTGGGACAGAGGGTGAGACCCAGTACTTC
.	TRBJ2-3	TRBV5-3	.	CARSLAGVGPIDTQYF	TGTGCCAGAAGCTTGGCAGGGGTAGGGCCCATAGATACGCAGTATTTT